This note documents a single T cell receptor beta chain sequence. As yet, its antigen is unknown. The data are from a study of post-analysis software for immune sequencing data. General study points: Controls had significantly higher normalized Chao1 diversity than multiple sclerosis patients.

Presence of unique molecular identifiers characterized the TCR beta cDNA libraries. Each sample of about 0.95 to 10 million input T cells yielded about 500,000 cDNA molecules, so each molecule approximated one T cell. TCRdb ran MiXCR on the PCR reads and lists one entry per CDR3 protein. The sample includes some 690,000 distinct CDR3 sequences, approximately 30% of them seen just once. This TCR was recovered from a girl aged 5 to 17 with multiple sclerosis. The sequenced material came from blood.

CDR3: CASSEALGGQETQYF. For the CDR3, the DNA is TGTGCCAGCAGTGAAGCGTTGGGGGGTCAAGAGACCCAGTACTTC. The rearrangement uses TRBV6-1 and TRBJ2-5, with D possibly being TRBD2 (6 bases). Trimming cost V 0 bases and J 2 bases, with 10 bases left between them. Germline V gene lookup returns CDR1 MNHNS and CDR2 SASEGT. The CDR3 sequence is 15 residues long.